The T cell receptor beta chain under discussion was sequenced for a study of blood T cells in healthy people across ages. Findings and limits, study-wide: The unsorted PBMCs prevented any conclusive comparison of naive versus antigen-experienced cells. Across the age range, TCR beta diversity per million T cells fell in a roughly linear way. There was no known CMV status for donors, so expanded clonotype changes were possibly confounded.

The second PCR ran roughly 6 to 11 cycles with a sample-barcoded 5' primer and J-beta primers. TCRdb called the 5' RACE reads again in MiXCR, with one record for every CDR3 protein. The table lists approximately 680,000 distinct CDR3 sequences, 32% of them singletons, with approximately 15% in the top ten. This CDR3 spans 15 amino acids. Germline V gives CDR1 SGDLS, CDR2 YYNGEE. This clonotype appeared a single time. Its antigen is unknown. Material: blood. The source of this sequence is a woman of 80 years or more in good health. The chain combines TRBV9 with TRBJ2-5; TRBD2 is a possible D gene (5 bases). The J call could be wrong; TRBJ2-7 is a better fit for the DNA end. CDR3 protein: CASSSTASRGYEQYF. The CDR3 DNA reads as TGTGCCAGCAGCTCAACGGCCTCCCGAGGGTACGAGCAGTACTTC.